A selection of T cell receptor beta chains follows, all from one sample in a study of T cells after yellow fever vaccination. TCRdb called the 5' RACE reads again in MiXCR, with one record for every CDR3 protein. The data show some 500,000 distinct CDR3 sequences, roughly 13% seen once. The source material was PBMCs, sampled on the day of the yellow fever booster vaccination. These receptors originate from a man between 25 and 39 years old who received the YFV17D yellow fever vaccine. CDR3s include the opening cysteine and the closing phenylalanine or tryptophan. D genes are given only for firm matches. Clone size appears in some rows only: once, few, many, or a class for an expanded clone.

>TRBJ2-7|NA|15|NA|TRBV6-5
TGTGCCAGCAGTTACGAGTCGGCAGGTAGCTACGAGCAGTACTTC
CASSYESAGSYEQYF
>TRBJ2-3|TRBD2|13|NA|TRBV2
TGTGCCAGACAGCGGGAGATCACAGATACGCAGTATTTT
CARQREITDTQYF
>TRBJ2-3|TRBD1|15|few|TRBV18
TGTGCCAGCTCACCACCGGACAGGGTGGGAGATACGCAGTATTTT
CASSPPDRVGDTQYF
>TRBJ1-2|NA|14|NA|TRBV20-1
TGCAGTGCTAGAGATCTCCTGAGGTCAGATGGCTACACCTTC
CSARDLLRSDGYTF
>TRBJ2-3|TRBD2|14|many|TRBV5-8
TGTGCCAGCAGCCGGGGGGGGAGCACAGATACGCAGTATTTT
CASSRGGSTDTQYF
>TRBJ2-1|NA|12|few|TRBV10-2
TGCGCCAGCAGTGAGTCATTGATCGGATGGTTCTTC
CASSESLIGWFF
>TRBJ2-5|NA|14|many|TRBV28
TGTGCCAGCAGTTTGGGGGGGGCTGGGGAGACCCAGTACTTC
CASSLGGAGETQYF
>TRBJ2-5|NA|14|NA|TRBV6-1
TGTGGGGCACAGGACGGCTACAGAGCTGGGACCCAGTACTTC
CGAQDGYRAGTQYF
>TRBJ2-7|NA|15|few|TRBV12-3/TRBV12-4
TGTGCCAGCAGTCTTAGCGGCTCAAACTCCTACGAGCAGTACTTC
CASSLSGSNSYEQYF
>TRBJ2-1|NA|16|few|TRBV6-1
TGTGCCAGCAATAAAAAACCCCCCCTCGCGGTCCATGAGCAGTTCTTC
CASNKKPPLAVHEQFF